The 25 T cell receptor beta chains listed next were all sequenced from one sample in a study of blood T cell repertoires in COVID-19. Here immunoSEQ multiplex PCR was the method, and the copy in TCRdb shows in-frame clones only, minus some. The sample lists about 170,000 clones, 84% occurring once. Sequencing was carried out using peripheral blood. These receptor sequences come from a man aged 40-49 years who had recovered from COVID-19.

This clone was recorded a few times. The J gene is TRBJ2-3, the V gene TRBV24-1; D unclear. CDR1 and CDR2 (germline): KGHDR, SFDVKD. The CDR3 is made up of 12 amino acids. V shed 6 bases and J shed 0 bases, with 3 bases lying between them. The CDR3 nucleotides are TGTGCCACCAGTACTAGCACAGATACGCAGTATTTT. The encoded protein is CATSTSTDTQYF.

The CDR3 nucleotides are TGTGCCAGCAGTCGTAGCCTTCAAGAGACCCAGTACTTC. Amino acid sequence: CASSRSLQETQYF. The V and J genes are TRBV3-1 (or the pseudogene TRBV3-2) and TRBJ2-5; the D is unclear. Germline CDR1 is LGHDT and CDR2 is YNNKEL (reference sequence). V lost 6 bases to trimming and J lost 2 bases, with 10 bases between them. The CDR3 extends over 13 amino acids.

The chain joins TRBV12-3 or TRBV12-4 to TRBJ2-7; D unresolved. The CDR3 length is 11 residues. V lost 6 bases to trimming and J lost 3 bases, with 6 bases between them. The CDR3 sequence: CASRQHYEQYF. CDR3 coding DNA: TGTGCCAGCAGACAGCACTACGAGCAGTACTTC.

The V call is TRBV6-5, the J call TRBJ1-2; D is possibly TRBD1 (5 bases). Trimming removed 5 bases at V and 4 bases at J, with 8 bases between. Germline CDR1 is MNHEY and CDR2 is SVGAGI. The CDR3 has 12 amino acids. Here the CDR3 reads CASSPGGYGYTF. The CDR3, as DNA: TGTGCCAGCAGTCCCGGGGGCTATGGCTACACCTTC.

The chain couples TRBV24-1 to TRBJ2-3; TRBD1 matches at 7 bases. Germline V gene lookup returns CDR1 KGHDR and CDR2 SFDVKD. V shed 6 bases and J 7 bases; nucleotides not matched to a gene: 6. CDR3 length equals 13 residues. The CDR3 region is CATSREQGYTQYF. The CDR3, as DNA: TGTGCCACCAGTAGAGAACAGGGGTATACGCAGTATTTT.

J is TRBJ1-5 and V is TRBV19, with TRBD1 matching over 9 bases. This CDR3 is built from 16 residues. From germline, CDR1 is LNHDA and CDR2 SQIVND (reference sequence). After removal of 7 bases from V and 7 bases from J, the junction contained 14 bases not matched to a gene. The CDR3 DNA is TGTGCCAGTAATTATTCCCCGGGACAGGGCTACCAGCCCCAGCATTTT. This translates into CASNYSPGQGYQPQHF.

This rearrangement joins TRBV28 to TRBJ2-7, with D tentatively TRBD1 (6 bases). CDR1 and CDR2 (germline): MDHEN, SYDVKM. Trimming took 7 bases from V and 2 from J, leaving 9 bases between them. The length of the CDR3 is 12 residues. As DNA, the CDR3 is TGTGCCAGCACAAGGGACACCTACGAGCAGTACTTC. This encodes CASTRDTYEQYF.

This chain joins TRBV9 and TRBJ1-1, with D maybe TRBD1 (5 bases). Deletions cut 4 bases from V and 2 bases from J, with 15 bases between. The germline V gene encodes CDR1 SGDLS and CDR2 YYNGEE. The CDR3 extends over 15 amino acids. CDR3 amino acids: CASSPHGGSNTEAFF. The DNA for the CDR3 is TGTGCCAGCAGCCCCCACGGGGGTTCAAACACTGAAGCTTTCTTT.

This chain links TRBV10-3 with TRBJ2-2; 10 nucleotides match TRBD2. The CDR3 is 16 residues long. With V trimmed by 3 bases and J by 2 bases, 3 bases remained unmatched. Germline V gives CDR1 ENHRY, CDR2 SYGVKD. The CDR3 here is CAISDKLAGNTGELFF. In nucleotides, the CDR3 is TGTGCCATCAGTGACAAACTAGCGGGAAACACCGGGGAGCTGTTTTTT.

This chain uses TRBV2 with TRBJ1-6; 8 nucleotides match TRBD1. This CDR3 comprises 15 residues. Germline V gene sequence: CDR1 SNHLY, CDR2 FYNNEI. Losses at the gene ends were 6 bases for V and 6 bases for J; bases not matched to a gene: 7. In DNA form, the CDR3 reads TGTGCCAGCAGAACCCAGGGGGCCCTTAATTCACCCCTCCACTTT. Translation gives CASRTQGALNSPLHF.

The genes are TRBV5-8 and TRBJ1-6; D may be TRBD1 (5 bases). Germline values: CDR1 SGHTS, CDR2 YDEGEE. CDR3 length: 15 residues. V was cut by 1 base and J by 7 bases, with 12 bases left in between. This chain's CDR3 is CASSLFGGGNSPLHF. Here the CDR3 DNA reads TGTGCCAGCAGCTTGTTTGGGGGGGGAAATTCACCCCTCCACTTT.

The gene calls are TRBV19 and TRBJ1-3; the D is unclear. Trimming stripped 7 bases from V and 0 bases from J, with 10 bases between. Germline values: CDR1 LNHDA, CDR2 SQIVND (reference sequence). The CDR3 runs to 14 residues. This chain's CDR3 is CASNGRNSGNTIYF. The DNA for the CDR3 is TGTGCCAGTAATGGCAGGAACTCTGGAAACACCATATATTTT.

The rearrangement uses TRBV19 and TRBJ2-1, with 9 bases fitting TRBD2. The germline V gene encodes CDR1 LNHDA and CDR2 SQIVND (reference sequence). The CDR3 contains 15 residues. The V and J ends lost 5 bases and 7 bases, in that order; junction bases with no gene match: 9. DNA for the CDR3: TGTGCCAGTAGTTGGCGGGAGGGTTATGGAAATGAGCAGTTCTTC. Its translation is CASSWREGYGNEQFF.

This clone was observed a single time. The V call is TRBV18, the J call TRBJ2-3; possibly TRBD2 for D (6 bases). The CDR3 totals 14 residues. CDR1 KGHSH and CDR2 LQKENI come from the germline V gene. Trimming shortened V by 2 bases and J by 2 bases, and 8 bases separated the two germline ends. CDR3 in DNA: TGTGCCAGCTCACCAGCGGGGACCACAGATACGCAGTATTTT. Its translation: CASSPAGTTDTQYF.

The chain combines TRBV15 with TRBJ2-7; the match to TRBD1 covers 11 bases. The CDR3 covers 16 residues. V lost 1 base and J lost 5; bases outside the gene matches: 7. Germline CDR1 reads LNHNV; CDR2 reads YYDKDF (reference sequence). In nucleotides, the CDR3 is TGTGCCACCAGCAGAGGCCCGGGACAGGGGGGCAACGAGCAGTACTTC. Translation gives CATSRGPGQGGNEQYF.

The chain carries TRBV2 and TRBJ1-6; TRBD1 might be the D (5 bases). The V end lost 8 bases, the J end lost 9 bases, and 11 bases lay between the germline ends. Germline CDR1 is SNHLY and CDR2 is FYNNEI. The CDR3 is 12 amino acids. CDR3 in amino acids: CASEEGVSPLHF. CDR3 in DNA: TGTGCCAGCGAGGAAGGGGTTTCACCCCTCCACTTT.

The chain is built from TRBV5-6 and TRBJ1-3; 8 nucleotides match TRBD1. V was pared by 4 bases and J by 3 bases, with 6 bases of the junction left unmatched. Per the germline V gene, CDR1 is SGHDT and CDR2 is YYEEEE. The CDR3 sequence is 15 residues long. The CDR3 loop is CASSPDRGGGNTIYF. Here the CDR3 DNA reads TGTGCCAGCAGCCCCGACAGGGGTGGTGGAAACACCATATATTTT.

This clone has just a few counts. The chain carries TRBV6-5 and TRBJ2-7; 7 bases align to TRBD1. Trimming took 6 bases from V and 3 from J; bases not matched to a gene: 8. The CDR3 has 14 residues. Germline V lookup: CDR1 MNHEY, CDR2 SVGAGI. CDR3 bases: TGTGCCAGCAGGGAGGACAGGCGTCACTACGAGCAGTACTTC. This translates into CASREDRRHYEQYF.

The CDR3 nucleotides are TGTGCCAGCAGCTTCTTTAGCGCGTCTGGGGCCAACGTCCTGACTTTC. Its translation is CASSFFSASGANVLTF. The J gene is TRBJ2-6, the V gene TRBV11-2, with a weak D call TRBD2 (5 bases). Between the trimmed V and J ends, which lost 3 bases and 1 base, there was a span of 10 bases. The CDR3 extends over 16 amino acids. From germline, CDR1 is SGHAT and CDR2 FQNNGV.

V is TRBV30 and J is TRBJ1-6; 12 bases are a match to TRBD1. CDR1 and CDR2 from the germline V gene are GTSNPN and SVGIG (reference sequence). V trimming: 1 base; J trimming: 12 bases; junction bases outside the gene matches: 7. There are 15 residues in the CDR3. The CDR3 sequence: CAWSDGGTGGKPLHF. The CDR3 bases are TGTGCCTGGAGTGATGGTGGGACAGGGGGCAAACCCCTCCACTTT.

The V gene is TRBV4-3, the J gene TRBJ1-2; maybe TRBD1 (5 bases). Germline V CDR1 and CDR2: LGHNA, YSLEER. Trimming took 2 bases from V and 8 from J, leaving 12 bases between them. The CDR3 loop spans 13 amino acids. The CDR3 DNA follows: TGCGCCAGCAGCCAAAGGCAGGGCCTCGGCTACACCTTC. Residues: CASSQRQGLGYTF.

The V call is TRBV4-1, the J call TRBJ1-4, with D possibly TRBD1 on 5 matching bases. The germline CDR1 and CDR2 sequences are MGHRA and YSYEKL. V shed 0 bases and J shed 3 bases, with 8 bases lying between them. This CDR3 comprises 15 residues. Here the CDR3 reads CASSQDGGANEKLFF. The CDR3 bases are TGCGCCAGCAGCCAAGATGGGGGGGCTAATGAAAAACTGTTTTTT.

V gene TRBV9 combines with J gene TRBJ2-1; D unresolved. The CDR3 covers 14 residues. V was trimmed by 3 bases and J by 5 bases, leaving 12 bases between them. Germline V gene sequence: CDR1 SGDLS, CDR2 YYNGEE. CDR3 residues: CASSDRLVNNEQFF. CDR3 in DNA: TGTGCCAGCAGCGACCGACTGGTTAACAATGAGCAGTTCTTC.

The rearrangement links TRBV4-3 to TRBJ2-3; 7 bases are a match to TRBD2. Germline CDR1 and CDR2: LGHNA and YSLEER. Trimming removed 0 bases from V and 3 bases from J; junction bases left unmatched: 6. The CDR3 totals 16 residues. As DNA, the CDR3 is TGCGCCAGCAGCCAAGAAGGACGGGGAGGGACAGATACGCAGTATTTT. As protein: CASSQEGRGGTDTQYF.

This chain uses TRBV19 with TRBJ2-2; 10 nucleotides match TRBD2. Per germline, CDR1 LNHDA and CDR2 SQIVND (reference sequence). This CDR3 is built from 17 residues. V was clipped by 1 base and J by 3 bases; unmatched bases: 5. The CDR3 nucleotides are TGTGCCAGTAGTATAGCACTAGCGGGGAGATACACCGGGGAGCTGTTTTTT. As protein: CASSIALAGRYTGELFF.